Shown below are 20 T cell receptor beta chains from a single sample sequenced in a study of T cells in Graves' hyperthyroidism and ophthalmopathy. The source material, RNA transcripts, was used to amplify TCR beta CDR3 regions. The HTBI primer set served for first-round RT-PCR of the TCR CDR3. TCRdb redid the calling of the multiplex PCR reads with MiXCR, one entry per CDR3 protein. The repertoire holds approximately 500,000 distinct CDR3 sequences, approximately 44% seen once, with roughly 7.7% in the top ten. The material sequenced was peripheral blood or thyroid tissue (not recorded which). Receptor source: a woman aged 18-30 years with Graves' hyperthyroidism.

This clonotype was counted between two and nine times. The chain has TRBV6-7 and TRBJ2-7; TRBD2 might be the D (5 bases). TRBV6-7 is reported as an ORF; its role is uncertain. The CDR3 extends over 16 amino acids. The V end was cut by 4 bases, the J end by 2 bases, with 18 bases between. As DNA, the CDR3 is TGTGCCAGCAGTTCCCCGACTATCTCTAAAACCTACGAGCAGTACTTC. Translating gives CASSSPTISKTYEQYF.

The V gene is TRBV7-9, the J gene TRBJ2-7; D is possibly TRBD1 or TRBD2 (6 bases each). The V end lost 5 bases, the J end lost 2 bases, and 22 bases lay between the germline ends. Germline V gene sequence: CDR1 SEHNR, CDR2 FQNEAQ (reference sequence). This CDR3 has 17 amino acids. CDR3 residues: CASSQVGGLGFAYEQYF. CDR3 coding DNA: TGTGCCAGCAGCCAAGTCGGGGGCTTGGGGTTCGCCTACGAGCAGTACTTC.

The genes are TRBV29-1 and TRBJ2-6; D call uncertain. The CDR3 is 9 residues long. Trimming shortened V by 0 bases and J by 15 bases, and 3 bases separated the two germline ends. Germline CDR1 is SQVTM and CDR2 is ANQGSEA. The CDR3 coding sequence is TGCAGCGTTGAAGAGGACCTGACTTTC. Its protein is CSVEEDLTF.

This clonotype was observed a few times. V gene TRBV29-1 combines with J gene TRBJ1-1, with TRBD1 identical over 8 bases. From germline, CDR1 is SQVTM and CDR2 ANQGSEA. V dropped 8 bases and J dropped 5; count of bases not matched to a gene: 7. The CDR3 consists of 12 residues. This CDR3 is CSSTGVRTEAFF. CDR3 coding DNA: TGCAGCTCGACAGGGGTGAGGACTGAAGCTTTCTTT. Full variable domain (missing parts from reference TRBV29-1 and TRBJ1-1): SAVISQKPSRDICQRGTSLTIQCQVDSQVTMMFWYRQQPGQSLTLIATANQGSEATYESGFVIDKFPISRPNLTFSTLTVSNMSPEDSSIYLCSSTGVRTEAFFGQGTRLTVV.

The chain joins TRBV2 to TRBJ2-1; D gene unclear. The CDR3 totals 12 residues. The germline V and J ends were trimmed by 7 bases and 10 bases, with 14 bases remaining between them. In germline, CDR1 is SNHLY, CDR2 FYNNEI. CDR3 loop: CASMIGLSEQFF. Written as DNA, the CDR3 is TGTGCCAGCATGATAGGGTTGAGCGAGCAGTTCTTC.

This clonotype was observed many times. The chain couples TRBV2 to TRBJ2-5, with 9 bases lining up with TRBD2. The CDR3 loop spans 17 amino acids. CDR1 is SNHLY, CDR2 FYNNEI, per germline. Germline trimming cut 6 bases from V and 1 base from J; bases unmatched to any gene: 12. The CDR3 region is CASSSSMTSGGQETQYF. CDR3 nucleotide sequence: TGTGCCAGCAGCTCCTCAATGACTAGCGGAGGCCAAGAGACCCAGTACTTC.

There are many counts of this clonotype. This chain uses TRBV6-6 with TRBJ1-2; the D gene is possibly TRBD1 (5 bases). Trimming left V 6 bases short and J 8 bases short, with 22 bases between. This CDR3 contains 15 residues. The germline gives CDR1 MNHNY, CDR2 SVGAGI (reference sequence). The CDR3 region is CASSPTTGPPGGYTF. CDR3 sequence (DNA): TGTGCCAGCAGCCCAACTACCGGGCCCCCAGGGGGCTACACCTTC.

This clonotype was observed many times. The CDR3 loop reads CASSQWGAGELFF. The DNA of the CDR3 is TGCGCCAGCAGCCAATGGGGTGCCGGGGAGCTGTTTTTT. This chain links TRBV4-1 with TRBJ2-2; D ambiguous. The CDR3 contains 13 residues. The germline V and J ends were trimmed by 2 bases and 6 bases, with 7 bases remaining between them. Germline V lookup: CDR1 MGHRA, CDR2 YSYEKL.

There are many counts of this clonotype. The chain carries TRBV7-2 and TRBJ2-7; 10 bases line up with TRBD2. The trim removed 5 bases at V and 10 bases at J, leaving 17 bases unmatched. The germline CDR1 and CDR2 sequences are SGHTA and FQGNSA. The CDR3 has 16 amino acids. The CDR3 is CASSPLTGLAETPQYF. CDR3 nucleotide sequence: TGTGCCAGCAGCCCGTTGACTGGACTAGCGGAGACCCCCCAGTACTTC.

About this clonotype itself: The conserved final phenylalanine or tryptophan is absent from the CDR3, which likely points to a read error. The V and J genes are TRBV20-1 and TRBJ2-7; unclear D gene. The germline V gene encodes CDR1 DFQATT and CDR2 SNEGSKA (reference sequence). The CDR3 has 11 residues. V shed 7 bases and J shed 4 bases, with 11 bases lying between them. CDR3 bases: TGCAGTGAGGCGGTGGGTTACGAGCAGTACTTA. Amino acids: CSEAVGYEQYL.

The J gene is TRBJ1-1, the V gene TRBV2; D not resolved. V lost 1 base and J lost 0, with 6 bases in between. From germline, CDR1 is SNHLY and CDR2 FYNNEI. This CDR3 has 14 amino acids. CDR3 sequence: CASSEDRLNTEAFF. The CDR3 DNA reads TGTGCCAGCAGTGAAGACAGACTGAACACTGAAGCTTTCTTT.

The CDR3 DNA reads as TGCAGCGTTGAACTAGCCAGGAATGAGCAGTTCTTC. Translation: CSVELARNEQFF. The chain has TRBV29-1 and TRBJ2-1, with D possibly TRBD2 on 5 matching bases. This CDR3 has 12 residues. V lost 2 bases to trimming and J lost 7 bases, with 9 bases between them. Germline values: CDR1 SQVTM, CDR2 ANQGSEA.

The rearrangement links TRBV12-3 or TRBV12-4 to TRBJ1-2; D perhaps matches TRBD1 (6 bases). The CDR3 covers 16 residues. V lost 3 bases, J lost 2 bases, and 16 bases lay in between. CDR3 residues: CASSFLGGPENYGYTF. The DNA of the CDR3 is TGTGCCAGCAGTTTTCTAGGGGGACCGGAAAACTATGGCTACACCTTC.

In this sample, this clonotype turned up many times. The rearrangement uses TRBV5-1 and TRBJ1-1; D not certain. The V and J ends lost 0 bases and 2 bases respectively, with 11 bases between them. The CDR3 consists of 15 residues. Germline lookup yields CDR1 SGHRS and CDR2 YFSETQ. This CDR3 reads CASSLAPDLNTEAFF. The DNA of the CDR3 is TGCGCCAGCAGCTTGGCCCCAGACCTTAACACTGAAGCTTTCTTT.

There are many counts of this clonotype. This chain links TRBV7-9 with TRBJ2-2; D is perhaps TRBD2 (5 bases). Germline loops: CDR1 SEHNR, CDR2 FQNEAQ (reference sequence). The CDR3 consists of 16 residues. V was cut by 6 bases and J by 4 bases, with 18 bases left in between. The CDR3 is CASRPKRLGPTGELFF. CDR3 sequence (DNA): TGTGCCAGCAGACCTAAGCGGCTAGGACCCACCGGGGAGCTGTTTTTT. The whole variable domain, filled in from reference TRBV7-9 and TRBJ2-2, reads DTGVSQNPRHKITKRGQNVTFRCDPISEHNRLYWYRQTLGQGPEFLTYFQNEAQLEKSRLLSDRFSAERPKGSFSTLEIQRTEQGDSAMYLCASRPKRLGPTGELFFGEGSRLTVL.

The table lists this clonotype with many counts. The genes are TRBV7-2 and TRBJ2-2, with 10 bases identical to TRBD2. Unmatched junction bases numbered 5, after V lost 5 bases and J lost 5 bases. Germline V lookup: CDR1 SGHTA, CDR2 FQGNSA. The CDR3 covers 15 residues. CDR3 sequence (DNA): TGTGCCAGCAGCGATCCTAGCGGGAGAACCGGGGAGCTGTTTTTT. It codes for CASSDPSGRTGELFF.

The chain's CDR3 is CAIRTTGDNSPLHF. As DNA, the CDR3 is TGTGCCATCAGAACTACCGGGGATAATTCACCCCTCCACTTT. V gene TRBV10-3 combines with J gene TRBJ1-6; D call uncertain. Trimming took off 6 bases at V and 5 bases at J, with 11 bases between the two ends. This CDR3 spans 14 amino acids. Looked up from germline, CDR1 is ENHRY and CDR2 is SYGVKD.

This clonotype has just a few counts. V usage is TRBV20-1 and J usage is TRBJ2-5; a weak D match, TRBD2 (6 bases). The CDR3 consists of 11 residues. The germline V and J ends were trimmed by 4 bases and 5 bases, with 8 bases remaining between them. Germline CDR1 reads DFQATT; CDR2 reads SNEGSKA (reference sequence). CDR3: CSAMGGETQYF. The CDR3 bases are TGCAGTGCTATGGGAGGCGAGACCCAGTACTTC.

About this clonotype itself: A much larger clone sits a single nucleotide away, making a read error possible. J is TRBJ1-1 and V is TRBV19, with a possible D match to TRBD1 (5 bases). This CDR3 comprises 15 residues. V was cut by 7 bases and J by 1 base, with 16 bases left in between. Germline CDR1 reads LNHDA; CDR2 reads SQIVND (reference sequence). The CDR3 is CASTSARGSNTEAFF. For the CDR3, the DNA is TGTGCCAGTACTTCCGCTAGGGGTTCGAACACTGAAGCTTTCTTT. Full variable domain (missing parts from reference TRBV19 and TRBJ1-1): DGGITQSPKYLFRKEGQNVTLSCEQNLNHDAMYWYRQDPGQGLRLIYYSQIVNDFQKGDIAEGYSVSREKKESFPLTVTSAQKNPTAFYLCASTSARGSNTEAFFGQGTRLTVV.

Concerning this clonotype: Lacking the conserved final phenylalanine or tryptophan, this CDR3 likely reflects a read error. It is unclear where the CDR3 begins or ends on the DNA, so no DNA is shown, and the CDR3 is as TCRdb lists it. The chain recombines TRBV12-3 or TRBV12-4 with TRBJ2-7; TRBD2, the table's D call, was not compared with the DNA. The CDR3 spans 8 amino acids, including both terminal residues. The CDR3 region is CASSSARS.